This T cell receptor beta chain was found in a study of T-cell reconstitution after alpha-beta-depleted transplantation in children. Turning to this clonotype: The antigen is unknown.

This sample's TCRbeta library carried unique molecular identifier barcodes. In TCRdb, the PCR reads were re-called with MiXCR into one record per CDR3 protein. Of about a million distinct CDR3 sequences detected, 25% to 35% appear once; the ten largest clones hold about 28%. Germline CDR1 reads LGHDT; CDR2 reads YNNKEL (reference sequence). The junction had 14 bases not matched to a gene; V was cut back by 1 base and J by 2 bases. This CDR3 is built from 19 residues. Study results and limitations: Expanded graft clones, several hundred of them, were reportedly the source of alpha-beta T cells about two months after transplant.

The specimen comprised PBMCs, mostly from graft donor cells, sampled 360 days after TCRalphabeta/CD19-depleted stem cell transplant. The receptor's source is a boy under three years old who had a stem cell transplant for SCID, so the T cells may come from the graft donor. This chain links TRBV3-1 with TRBJ2-3; 8 positions agree with TRBD2. CDR3 DNA sequence: TGTGCCAGCAGCCAAGTGCTCAGGCGAGCGGGGGCTTACACAGATACGCAGTATTTT. This gives the protein CASSQVLRRAGAYTDTQYF.